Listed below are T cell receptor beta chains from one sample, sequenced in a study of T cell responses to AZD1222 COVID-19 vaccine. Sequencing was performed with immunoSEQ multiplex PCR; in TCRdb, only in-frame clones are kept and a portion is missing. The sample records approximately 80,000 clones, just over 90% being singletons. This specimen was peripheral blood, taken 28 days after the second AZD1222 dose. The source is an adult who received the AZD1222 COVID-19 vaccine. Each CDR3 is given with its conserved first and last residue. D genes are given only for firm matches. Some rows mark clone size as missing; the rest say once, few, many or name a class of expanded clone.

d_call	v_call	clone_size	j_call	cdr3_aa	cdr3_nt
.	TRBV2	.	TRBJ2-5	CASSYETQYF	TGTGCCAGCAGTTACGAGACCCAGTACTTC
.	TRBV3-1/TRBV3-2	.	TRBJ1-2	CASSQELARGLSGYTF	TGTGCCAGCAGCCAAGAACTCGCCAGAGGTCTTTCGGGCTACACCTTC
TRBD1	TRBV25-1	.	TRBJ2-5	CASSKQGVEETQYF	TGTGCCAGCAGTAAGCAGGGGGTTGAAGAGACCCAGTACTTC
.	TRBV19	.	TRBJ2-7	CASSRPVEGAVQYF	TGTGCCAGTAGTAGGCCAGTGGAGGGAGCGGTGCAGTACTTC
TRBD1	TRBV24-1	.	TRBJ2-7	CATSVGGRDEQYF	TGTGCCACCAGTGTAGGGGGCCGCGACGAGCAGTACTTC
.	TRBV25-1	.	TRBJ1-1	CASSELGADGTEAFF	TGTGCCAGCAGTGAATTGGGGGCGGACGGCACTGAAGCTTTCTTT
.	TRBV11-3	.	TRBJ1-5	CASSQGGGNQPQHF	TGTGCCAGCAGCCAGGGAGGTGGAAATCAGCCCCAGCATTTT
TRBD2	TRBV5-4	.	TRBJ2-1	CASSPSGSSYNEQFF	TGTGCCAGCAGCCCTAGCGGGAGCTCCTACAATGAGCAGTTCTTC
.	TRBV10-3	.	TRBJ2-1	CAIRGNEQFF	TGTGCCATTCGAGGCAATGAGCAGTTCTTC
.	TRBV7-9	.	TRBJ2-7	CASSLLRDNHHEQYF	TGTGCCAGCAGCTTACTCCGGGACAACCACCACGAGCAGTACTTC
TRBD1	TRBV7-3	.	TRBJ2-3	CASSLGQGAEDTQYF	TGTGCCAGCAGCCTAGGACAGGGGGCGGAGGATACGCAGTATTTT
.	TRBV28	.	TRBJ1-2	CASSGGWGTVNYGYTF	TGTGCCAGCAGTGGGGGTTGGGGGACGGTCAACTATGGCTACACCTTC
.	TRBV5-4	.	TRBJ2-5	CASSLQGEGRIGTQYF	TGTGCCAGCAGCTTGCAGGGGGAGGGCCGCATTGGGACCCAGTACTTC
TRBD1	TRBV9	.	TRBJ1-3	CASSGRIGTAGNTIYF	TGTGCCAGCAGCGGACGAATTGGGACAGCTGGAAACACCATATATTTT
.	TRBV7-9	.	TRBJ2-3	CASSLSPPSGDTQYF	TGTGCCAGCAGCTTATCCCCGCCATCGGGGGATACGCAGTATTTT
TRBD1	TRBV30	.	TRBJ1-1	CAWSAGQGATEAFF	TGTGCCTGGAGTGCCGGACAGGGGGCTACTGAAGCTTTCTTT
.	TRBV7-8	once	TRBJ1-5	CASSFYSNQPQHF	TGTGCCAGCAGCTTTTATAGCAATCAGCCCCAGCATTTT
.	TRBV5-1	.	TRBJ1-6	CASGEDSSGSSPLHF	TGCGCCAGCGGAGAGGACAGCTCGGGGTCCTCACCCCTCCACTTT
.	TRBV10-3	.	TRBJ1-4	CAIGNGREEKLFF	TGTGCCATCGGGAACGGGCGGGAAGAAAAACTGTTTTTT
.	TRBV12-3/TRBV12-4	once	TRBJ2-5	CASSFTSQETQYF	TGTGCCAGCAGTTTTACCAGCCAAGAGACCCAGTACTTC
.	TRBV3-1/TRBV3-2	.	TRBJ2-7	CASSQERILSSYEQYF	TGTGCCAGCAGCCAAGAGCGGATTCTGAGCTCCTACGAGCAGTACTTC
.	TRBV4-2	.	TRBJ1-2	CASSQDGYYGYTF	TGTGCCAGCAGCCAAGACGGGTACTATGGCTACACCTTC
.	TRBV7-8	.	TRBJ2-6	CASSPDTFRFSGANVLTF	TGTGCCAGCAGCCCAGACACGTTTCGGTTCTCTGGGGCCAACGTCCTGACTTTC
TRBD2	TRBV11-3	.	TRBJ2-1	CASSTLAGETYNEQFF	TGTGCCAGCAGCACCCTAGCGGGGGAAACCTACAATGAGCAGTTCTTC
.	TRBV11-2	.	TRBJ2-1	CASSFSGGNEQFF	TGTGCCAGCAGCTTCTCGGGTGGCAATGAGCAGTTCTTC
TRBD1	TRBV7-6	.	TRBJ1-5	CASSSQIGQGGDQPQHF	TGTGCCAGCAGCTCTCAGATTGGACAGGGTGGAGATCAGCCCCAGCATTTT
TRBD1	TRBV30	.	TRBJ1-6	CAWRGTGPYNSPLHF	TGTGCCTGGAGGGGGACAGGGCCTTATAATTCACCCCTCCACTTT
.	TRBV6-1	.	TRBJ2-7	CASSESPSYEQYF	TGTGCCAGCAGTGAATCCCCCTCCTACGAGCAGTACTTC
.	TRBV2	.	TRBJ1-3	CASGRSSGNTIYF	TGTGCCAGCGGCCGGAGCTCTGGAAACACCATATATTTT
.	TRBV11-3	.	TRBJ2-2	CASSLRGATGELFF	TGTGCCAGCAGCTTACGGGGGGCGACCGGGGAGCTGTTTTTT
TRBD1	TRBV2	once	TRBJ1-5	CASNRDRDQPQHF	TGTGCCAGCAACCGGGACAGGGATCAGCCCCAGCATTTT
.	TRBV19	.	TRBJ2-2	CASSSAFGGELFF	TGTGCCAGTAGTTCCGCGTTTGGCGGGGAGCTGTTTTTT
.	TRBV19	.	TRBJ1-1	CASSTPEGRAEAFF	TGTGCCAGTAGTACACCCGAGGGGAGGGCTGAAGCTTTCTTT
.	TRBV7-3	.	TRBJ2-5	CASSLISGRQETQYF	TGTGCCAGCAGTCTAATTTCTGGACGGCAAGAGACCCAGTACTTC
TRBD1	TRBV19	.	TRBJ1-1	CASSGQGPTEAFF	TGTGCCAGTAGTGGACAGGGCCCCACTGAAGCTTTCTTT
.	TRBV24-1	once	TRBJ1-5	CATPPGDDQPQHF	TGTGCCACCCCGCCCGGGGATGATCAGCCCCAGCATTTT
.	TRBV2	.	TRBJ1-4	CASSTDTAGFNEKLFF	TGTGCCAGCAGCACGGATACGGCCGGATTTAATGAAAAACTGTTTTTT
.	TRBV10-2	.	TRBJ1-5	CASSYSGASNQPQHF	TGCGCCAGCAGTTATTCTGGGGCCAGCAATCAGCCCCAGCATTTT
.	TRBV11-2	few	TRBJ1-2	CASSPAGVRGYTF	TGTGCCAGCAGCCCAGCAGGGGTTCGCGGCTACACCTTC
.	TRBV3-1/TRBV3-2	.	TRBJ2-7	CASSQPGQLFTYEQYF	TGTGCCAGCAGCCAACCGGGACAACTCTTTACCTACGAGCAGTACTTC
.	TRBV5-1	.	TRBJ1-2	CASSLEGNYGYTF	TGCGCCAGCAGCTTAGAGGGGAACTATGGCTACACCTTC
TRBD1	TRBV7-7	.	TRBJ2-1	CASSPEPGQYNEQFF	TGTGCCAGCAGCCCCGAACCGGGACAGTACAATGAGCAGTTCTTC
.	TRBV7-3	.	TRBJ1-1	CASSQLTGKAFF	TGTGCCAGCAGTCAGCTCACAGGGAAAGCTTTCTTT
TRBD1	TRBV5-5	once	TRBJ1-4	CASSHFGTGGKAANEKLFF	TGTGCCAGCAGCCATTTCGGGACAGGGGGTAAGGCGGCTAATGAAAAACTGTTTTTT
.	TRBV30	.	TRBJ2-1	CAWSGLDRSSYNEQFF	TGTGCCTGGAGTGGTTTAGACCGGAGCTCCTACAATGAGCAGTTCTTC
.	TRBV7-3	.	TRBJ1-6	CASSYGAETPLHF	TGTGCCAGCAGCTATGGGGCTGAGACACCCCTCCACTTT
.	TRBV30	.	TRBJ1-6	CAWSVRGLSSPLHF	TGTGCCTGGAGTGTACGGGGTCTAAGCTCACCCCTCCACTTT